This T cell receptor (beta chain) was observed in a study of cytomegalovirus exposure and HLA in healthy donors. Likely unrecorded immune exposures existed in these nominally healthy donors. The CDR3 spans 13 residues. Germline assignment: CDR1 SGHRS and CDR2 YFSETQ. Remarks on this clone: What it binds is not known.

The PCR was carried out with 60 Vbeta primers and 13 Jbeta primers. The method was immunoSEQ multiplex PCR; TCRdb's version includes in-frame clones alone and lacks a portion of them. This table has tens of thousands of clones, 65% to 80% appearing once. The study, taken as a whole, reports: Listed as cytomegalovirus-associated were 150 to 200 TCR beta chains. Some public TCRs appeared in many individuals, while most sequences were rare.

Sample: PBMCs. The receptor's source is a male donor in good health and CMV-seropositive. The rearrangement links TRBV5-1 to TRBJ2-5; no definite D call. The J call may be in error: the DNA end matches TRBJ2-7 better. CDR3 amino acids: CASSLENSYEQYF. CDR3 nucleotide sequence: TGCGCCAGCAGCTTGGAGAACTCCTACGAGCAGTACTTC.